A selection of T cell receptor beta chains follows, all from one sample in a study of shared clonotypes between healthy human individuals. TCRdb's copy holds only in-frame clones and misses some; the assay was immunoSEQ multiplex PCR. The table lists nearly 600,000 clones, around 95% of them singletons. Sequences were obtained from naive CD8+ T cells sorted from blood. All receptors come from a woman aged 25 to 39 in good health. The conserved cysteine and the conserved F or W are not part of the CDR3 here. Each record gives: V gene, CDR3 protein.

V gene: TRBV6-5; CDR3 protein: ASSQALAKNIQY
V gene: TRBV5-6; CDR3 protein: ASSFFGLAGDTGELF
V gene: TRBV28; CDR3 protein: ASSLLFSRASYNEQF
V gene: TRBV28; CDR3 protein: ASSLRGLAGQY
V gene: TRBV27; CDR3 protein: ASSPGTSGANEQF
V gene: TRBV11-3; CDR3 protein: ASSSERGEQF
V gene: TRBV19; CDR3 protein: ASSIWVPGATQETQY
V gene: TRBV7-9; CDR3 protein: ASSLVVVAGGQDEQY
V gene: TRBV27; CDR3 protein: ASSPTGREQY
V gene: TRBV7-3; CDR3 protein: ASSLTGVNTEAF
V gene: TRBV29-1; CDR3 protein: SVDDRYTEAF
V gene: TRBV5-1; CDR3 protein: ASSSGTDPQETQY
V gene: TRBV28; CDR3 protein: ASSSPVSGAGTDTQY
V gene: TRBV28; CDR3 protein: ASSATPGGANQPQH
V gene: TRBV7-2; CDR3 protein: ASSLGFVGPYNEQF
V gene: TRBV5-4; CDR3 protein: ASSLEAQGENTEAF
V gene: TRBV4-1; CDR3 protein: ASSPRTGWETQY
V gene: TRBV7-9; CDR3 protein: ASSLHPDSYNEQF
V gene: TRBV5-4; CDR3 protein: ASSSRDSSYEQY
V gene: TRBV4-1; CDR3 protein: ASSTDRLLLNTEAF
V gene: TRBV28; CDR3 protein: ATQSGSSYNEQF
V gene: TRBV4-1; CDR3 protein: ASSQVPGATDTQY
V gene: TRBV27; CDR3 protein: ASAVVQGYGYT
V gene: TRBV27; CDR3 protein: ASSTGTGGNEQY
V gene: TRBV27; CDR3 protein: ASSQGETQY
V gene: TRBV5-4; CDR3 protein: ASSPGAGFNVEQY
V gene: TRBV5-6; CDR3 protein: ASSFVGRSGETQY
V gene: TRBV6-1; CDR3 protein: ASSEAPVSGGEAF